A single sample is the source of the 5 T cell receptor beta chains below, sequenced in a study of early T cells in non-severe SARS-CoV-2 infection. TCRdb redid the calling of the 5' RACE reads with MiXCR, one entry per CDR3 protein. The sample carries tens of thousands of distinct CDR3 sequences, under 15% recorded once. Sequences were obtained from whole blood. The receptors derive from an adult who was a healthcare worker with PCR-confirmed SARS-CoV-2 infection or an uninfected control (not recorded which).

There are a few counts of this clonotype. The chain couples TRBV7-9 to TRBJ1-4; D is undetermined. Germline V gene data show CDR1 as SEHNR and CDR2 as FQNEAQ (reference sequence). Trimming took 0 bases from V and 8 from J, leaving 4 bases between them. The CDR3 contains 12 residues. This CDR3 is CASSLAREKLFF. The CDR3 DNA follows: TGTGCCAGCAGCTTAGCGCGCGAAAAACTGTTTTTT.

Only a few counts were recorded for this clonotype. The V and J genes are TRBV4-1 and TRBJ1-1; D not resolved. The CDR3 extends over 13 amino acids. Trimming shortened V by 0 bases and J by 4 bases, and 6 bases separated the two germline ends. Germline V gene lookup returns CDR1 MGHRA and CDR2 YSYEKL. CDR3 protein: CASSQDRGTEAFF. The CDR3 DNA is TGCGCCAGCAGCCAAGATCGGGGCACTGAAGCTTTCTTT.

This clonotype occurred a few times. The chain combines TRBV27 with TRBJ2-3; D is unresolved. CDR1 is MNHEY and CDR2 is SMNVEV in the germline V gene (reference sequence). Trimming left V 6 bases short and J 2 bases short, with 6 bases between. The CDR3 runs 12 residues. The CDR3 sequence: CASRGDTDTQYF. CDR3 sequence (DNA): TGTGCCAGCAGGGGTGACACAGATACGCAGTATTTT.

This clonotype was seen at least ten times. The gene calls are TRBV2 and TRBJ1-1; 7 positions agree with TRBD1. CDR3 length equals 16 residues. Trimming took 7 bases from V and 0 from J; bases not matched to a gene: 11. CDR1 is SNHLY, CDR2 FYNNEI, per germline. CDR3 nucleotide sequence: TGTGCCAGCATGTTAAACAGGGGCAGCATGAACACTGAAGCTTTCTTT. Translating gives CASMLNRGSMNTEAFF. Complete variable domain (other parts from reference TRBV2 and TRBJ1-1): EPEVTQTPSHQVTQMGQEVILRCVPISNHLYFYWYRQILGQKVEFLVSFYNNEISEKSEIFDDQFSVERPDGSNFTLKIRSTKLEDSAMYFCASMLNRGSMNTEAFFGQGTRLTVV.

This chain joins TRBV7-9 and TRBJ1-1; D gene unclear. The CDR3 is made up of 11 amino acids. Trimming took off 8 bases at V and 1 base at J, with 5 bases between the two ends. The germline gives CDR1 SEHNR, CDR2 FQNEAQ (reference sequence). The DNA for the CDR3 is TGTGCCAGCGTAACGAACACTGAAGCTTTCTTT. Its translation is CASVTNTEAFF.